This T cell receptor beta chain was sequenced for a study of cytomegalovirus exposure and HLA in healthy donors. 60 Vbeta and 13 Jbeta primers were used in PCR. The table came from immunoSEQ multiplex PCR; TCRdb's copy has only in-frame clones and leaves some out. The sample consists of some 150,000 clones, 80% of them appearing once. This clone was seen a handful of times. CDR1 SGHRS and CDR2 YFSETQ come from the germline V gene. V was shortened by 3 bases and J by 7 bases, with 11 bases between the two germline ends. This CDR3 spans 13 amino acids. The rearrangement links TRBV5-1 to TRBJ2-1; no reliable D call. This TCR derives from a woman aged 30 to 39 in good health and CMV-seronegative. Input material: PBMCs. The chain's CDR3 is CASSSLEGNEQFF. The CDR3, as DNA: TGCGCCAGCAGCTCCCTAGAAGGAAATGAGCAGTTCTTC.